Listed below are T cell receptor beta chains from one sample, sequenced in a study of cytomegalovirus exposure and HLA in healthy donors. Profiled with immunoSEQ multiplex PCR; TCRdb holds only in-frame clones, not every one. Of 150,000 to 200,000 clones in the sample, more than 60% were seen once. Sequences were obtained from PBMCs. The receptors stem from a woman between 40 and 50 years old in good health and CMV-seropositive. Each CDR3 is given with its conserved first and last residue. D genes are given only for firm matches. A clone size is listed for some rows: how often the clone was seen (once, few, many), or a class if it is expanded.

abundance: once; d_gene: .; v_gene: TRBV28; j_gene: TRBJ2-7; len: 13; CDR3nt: TGTGCCAGCAGGCCCCCCGCGTCCGGCGAGCAGTACTTC; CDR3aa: CASRPPASGEQYF
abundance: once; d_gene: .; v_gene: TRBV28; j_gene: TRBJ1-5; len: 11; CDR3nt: TGTGCCAGCAACGGAGGTCAGCCCCAGCATTTT; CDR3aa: CASNGGQPQHF
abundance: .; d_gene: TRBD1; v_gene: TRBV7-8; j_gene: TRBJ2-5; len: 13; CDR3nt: TGTGCCAGCAGCTCCACAGGGGTGGAGACCCAGTACTTC; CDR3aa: CASSSTGVETQYF
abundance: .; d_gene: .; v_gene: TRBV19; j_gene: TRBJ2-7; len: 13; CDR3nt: TGTGCCAGTAGGAAGACAGAAAACTACGAGCAGTACTTC; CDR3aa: CASRKTENYEQYF
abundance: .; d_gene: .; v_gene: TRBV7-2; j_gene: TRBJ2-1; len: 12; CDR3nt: TGTGCCAGCAGCTTAGGTAGGAGGACCCCGCTCTTC; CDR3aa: CASSLGRRTPLF
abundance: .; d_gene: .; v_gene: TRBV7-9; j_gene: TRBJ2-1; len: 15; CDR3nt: TGTGCCAGCAGCCATACTAGCCGGAGGAGCAATGAGCAGTTCTTC; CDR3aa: CASSHTSRRSNEQFF
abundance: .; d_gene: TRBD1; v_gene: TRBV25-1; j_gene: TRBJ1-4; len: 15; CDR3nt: TGTGCCAGCAGTGGGTCAGGGGGCGCGGCCGAAAAACTGTTTTTT; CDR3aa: CASSGSGGAAEKLFF
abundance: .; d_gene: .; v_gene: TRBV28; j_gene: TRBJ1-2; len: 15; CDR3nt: TGTGCCAGCAGTTTAGGGGGGGCAGGGTCTCATGGCTACACCTTC; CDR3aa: CASSLGGAGSHGYTF
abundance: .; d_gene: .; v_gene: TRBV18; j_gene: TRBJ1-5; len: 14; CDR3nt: TGTGCCAGCTCCCAATCAAGGGGTATTCAGCCCCAGCATTTT; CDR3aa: CASSQSRGIQPQHF
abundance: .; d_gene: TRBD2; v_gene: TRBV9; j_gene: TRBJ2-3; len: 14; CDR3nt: TGTGCCAGCAGCGTAGAACCTAGCGGGGAGAGCGTCTATTTT; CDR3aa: CASSVEPSGESVYF
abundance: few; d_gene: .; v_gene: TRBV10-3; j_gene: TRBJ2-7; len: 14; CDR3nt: TGTGCCATCAGTGTGATGGAGGGAGACTACGAGCAGTACTTC; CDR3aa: CAISVMEGDYEQYF
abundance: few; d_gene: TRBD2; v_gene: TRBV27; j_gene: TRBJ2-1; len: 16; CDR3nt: TGTGCCAGCAGTTCCAGACTAGCGGGAGAATTTACGAAGCAGTTCTTC; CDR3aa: CASSSRLAGEFTKQFF
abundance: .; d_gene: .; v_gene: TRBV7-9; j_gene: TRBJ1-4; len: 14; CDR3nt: TGTGCCAGCAGCGACGGGACTACTAATGAAAAACTGTTTTTT; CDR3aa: CASSDGTTNEKLFF
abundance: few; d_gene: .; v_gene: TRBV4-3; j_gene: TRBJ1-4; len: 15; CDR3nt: TGCGCCAGCAGCCAAGATGGGCTGGAATACGAAAAACTGTTTTTT; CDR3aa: CASSQDGLEYEKLFF
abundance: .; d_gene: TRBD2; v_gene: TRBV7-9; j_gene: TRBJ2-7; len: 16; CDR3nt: TGTGCCAGCAGCTTTACTCCGACTAGCGGTGAAAAGGGGCAGTACTTT; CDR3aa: CASSFTPTSGEKGQYF
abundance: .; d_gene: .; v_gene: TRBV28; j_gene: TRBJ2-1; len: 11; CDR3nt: TGTGCCAGCAGGGAGGACAATGAGCAGTTCTTC; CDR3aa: CASREDNEQFF
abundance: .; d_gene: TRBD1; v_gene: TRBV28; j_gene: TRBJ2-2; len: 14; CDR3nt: TGTGCCAGCAGTTTATGGACAGGGCCCGGGGAGCTGTTTTTT; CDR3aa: CASSLWTGPGELFF
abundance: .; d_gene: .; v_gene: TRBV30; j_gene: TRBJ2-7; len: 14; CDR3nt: TGTGCCTGGAGTGTAACCGGGACTCTTTACGAGCAGTACTTC; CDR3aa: CAWSVTGTLYEQYF
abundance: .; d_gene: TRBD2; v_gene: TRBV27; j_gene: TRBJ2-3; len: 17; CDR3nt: TGTGCCAGCAGTTCCGCACAGACTAGCGGATCCACAGATACGCAGTATTTT; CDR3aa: CASSSAQTSGSTDTQYF
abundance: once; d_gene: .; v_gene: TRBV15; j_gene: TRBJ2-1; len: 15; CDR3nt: TGTGCCACCAGCAGAGAGAGACTCACCGACAATGAGCAGTTCTTC; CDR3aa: CATSRERLTDNEQFF
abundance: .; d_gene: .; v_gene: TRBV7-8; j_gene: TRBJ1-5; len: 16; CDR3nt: TGTGCCAGCAGCCAGACAACCGGTCAGGCCCGATGGGCCCAGCATTTT; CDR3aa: CASSQTTGQARWAQHF
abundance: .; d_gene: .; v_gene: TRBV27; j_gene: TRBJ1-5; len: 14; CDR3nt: TGTGCCAGCAGTCACAGGGATAGCAATCAGCCCCAGCATTTT; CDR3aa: CASSHRDSNQPQHF
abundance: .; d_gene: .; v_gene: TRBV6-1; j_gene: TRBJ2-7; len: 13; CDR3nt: TGTGCCAGCAGCCCCCCAGGGACCTACGAGCAGTACTTC; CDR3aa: CASSPPGTYEQYF
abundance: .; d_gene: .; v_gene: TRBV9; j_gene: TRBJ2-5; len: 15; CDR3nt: TGTGCCAGCAGCCCATTGGGAGTAGTAATGGAGACCCAGTACTTC; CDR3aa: CASSPLGVVMETQYF
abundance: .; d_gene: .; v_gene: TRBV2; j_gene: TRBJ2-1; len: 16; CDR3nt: TGTGCCAGCCGCACCGACCCTACAGGACCTTACAATGAGCAGTTCTTC; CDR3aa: CASRTDPTGPYNEQFF
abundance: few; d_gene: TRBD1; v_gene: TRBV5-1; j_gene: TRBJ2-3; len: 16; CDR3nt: TGCGCCAGCAGCTTGGCGGGACAGGGAAGCACAGATACGCAGTATTTT; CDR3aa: CASSLAGQGSTDTQYF
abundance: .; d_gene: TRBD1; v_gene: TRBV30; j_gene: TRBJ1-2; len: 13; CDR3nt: TGTGCCTGGAAAGGACAGGCGATACATGGCTACACCTTC; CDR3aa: CAWKGQAIHGYTF
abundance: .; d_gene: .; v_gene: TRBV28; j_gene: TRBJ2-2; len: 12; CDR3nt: TGTGCCAGCAGTTTTGAGTTGGTGGAGCTGTTTTTT; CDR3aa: CASSFELVELFF
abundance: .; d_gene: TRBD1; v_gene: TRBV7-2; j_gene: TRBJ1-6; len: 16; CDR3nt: TGTGCCAGCAGCTTAGTTGGAGGGGGCGCACCTTCACCCCTCCACTTT; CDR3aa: CASSLVGGGAPSPLHF
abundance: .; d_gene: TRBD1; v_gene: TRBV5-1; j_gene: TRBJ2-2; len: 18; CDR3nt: TGCGCCAGCAGCCTAAATTCACCGGGACAGGGAAACACCGGGGAGCTGTTTTTT; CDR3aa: CASSLNSPGQGNTGELFF
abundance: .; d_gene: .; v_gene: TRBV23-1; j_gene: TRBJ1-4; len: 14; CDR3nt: TGCGCCAGCAGTCGGTCAGGACTTAATGAAAAACTGTTTTTT; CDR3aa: CASSRSGLNEKLFF
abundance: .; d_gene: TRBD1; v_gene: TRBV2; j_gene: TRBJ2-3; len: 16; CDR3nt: TGTGCCAGCAGGACAGGGGATTTTTTGTTAACAGATACGCAGTATTTT; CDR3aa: CASRTGDFLLTDTQYF
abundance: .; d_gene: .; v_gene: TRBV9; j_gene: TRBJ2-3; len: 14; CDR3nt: TGTGCCAGCAGCGTAGTCTCTAGCAGCCATACGCAGTATTTT; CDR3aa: CASSVVSSSHTQYF
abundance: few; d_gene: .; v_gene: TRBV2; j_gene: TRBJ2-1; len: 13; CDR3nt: TGTGCCAGCGCGGGGAGCTCCTACAATGAGCAGTTCTTC; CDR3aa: CASAGSSYNEQFF
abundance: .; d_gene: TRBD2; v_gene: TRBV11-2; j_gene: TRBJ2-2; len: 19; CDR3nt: TGTGCCAGCAGCCCAGAGGGACTAGCGGGAGGTACGAACACCGGGGAGCTGTTTTTT; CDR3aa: CASSPEGLAGGTNTGELFF
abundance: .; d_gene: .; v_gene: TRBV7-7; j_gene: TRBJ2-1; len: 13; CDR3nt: TGTGCTAGCAGCCTTGGACAATACAATGAGCAGTTCTTC; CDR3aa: CASSLGQYNEQFF
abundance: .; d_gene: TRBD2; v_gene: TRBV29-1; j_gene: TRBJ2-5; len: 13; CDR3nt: TGCAGCGTTGGTAGCGGGAGAGCAGAGACCCAGTACTTC; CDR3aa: CSVGSGRAETQYF